The 27 T cell receptor beta chains in this list originate from one sample, sequenced in a study of blood T cell repertoires in COVID-19. Sequencing used immunoSEQ multiplex PCR; TCRdb keeps in-frame clones, though not all of them. The sample holds more than 65,000 clones, around 90% seen once. Sequencing used peripheral blood. These receptors originate from a man aged 55 to 70 with acute or convalescent COVID-19.

The chain carries TRBV5-4 and TRBJ2-2; possible D gene TRBD2, 5 bases. V was cut by 4 bases and J by 3 bases, with 13 bases left in between. Germline CDR1 and CDR2: SGHNT and YYREEE (reference sequence). CDR3 length: 15 amino acids. The CDR3, as DNA: TGTGCCAGCAGCCCTAATGCGAGGGACACCGGGGAGCTGTTTTTT. Its translation is CASSPNARDTGELFF.

This clone was recorded a few times. The chain combines TRBV13 with TRBJ1-2; 7 bases align to TRBD1. Trimming took 0 bases from V and 1 from J; bases not matched to a gene: 5. Germline lookup yields CDR1 PRHDT and CDR2 FYEKMQ (reference sequence). The CDR3 covers 16 residues. For the CDR3, the DNA is TGTGCCAGCAGCTTAGGGTCGGGACAGTTTAACTATGGCTACACCTTC. Translating gives CASSLGSGQFNYGYTF.

This clone occurred a few times. The chain combines TRBV28 with TRBJ2-7; the D gene is possibly TRBD1 (5 bases). Trimming took 4 bases from V and 2 from J, leaving 9 bases between them. The CDR3 loop spans 13 amino acids. The germline gives CDR1 MDHEN, CDR2 SYDVKM. The CDR3 DNA reads TGTGCCAGCAGTTATGACAGAGCCTACGAGCAGTACTTC. Translated: CASSYDRAYEQYF. Looking up the rest from reference TRBV28 and TRBJ2-7 gives the full variable domain: DVKVTQSSRYLVKRTGEKVFLECVQDMDHENMFWYRQDPGLGLRLIYFSYDVKMKEKGDIPEGYSVSREKKERFSLILESASTNQTSMYLCASSYDRAYEQYFGPGTRLTVT.

V gene TRBV20-1 combines with J gene TRBJ2-7, with TRBD1 matching over 10 bases. The junction had 2 bases not matched to a gene; V was cut back by 6 bases and J by 6 bases. There are 11 residues in the CDR3. The germline CDR1 and CDR2 sequences are DFQATT and SNEGSKA (reference sequence). CDR3 region: CSARTGGEQYF. In DNA form, the CDR3 reads TGCAGTGCGAGGACAGGGGGCGAGCAGTACTTC.

This chain joins TRBV2 and TRBJ1-1; 7 nucleotides agree with TRBD1. V was clipped by 7 bases and J by 1 base; unmatched bases: 6. This CDR3 comprises 14 residues. Germline CDR1 SNHLY, CDR2 FYNNEI. Here the CDR3 reads CASTRYRGNTEAFF. DNA of the CDR3: TGTGCCAGCACACGCTACAGGGGGAACACTGAAGCTTTCTTT.

The J gene is TRBJ1-3, the V gene TRBV19; weak D call: TRBD1 (5 bases). With 5 bases removed from V and 0 bases from J, the gap between germline ends came to 14 bases. Per germline, CDR1 LNHDA and CDR2 SQIVND (reference sequence). The CDR3 consists of 16 residues. The CDR3 bases are TGTGCCAGTAGTCCAGTACAGGCTTACTCTGGAAACACCATATATTTT. The encoded protein is CASSPVQAYSGNTIYF.

In regard to this clone: The junction departs from the called germline gene at one end, perhaps through a read error. The chain couples TRBV30 to TRBJ2-2; tentative D call: TRBD1 (6 bases). The CDR3 spans 12 residues. Germline assignment: CDR1 GTSNPN and CDR2 SVGIG (reference sequence). The CDR3 DNA reads TGTGCCCGACAGGAGAACTCCGGGGAGCTGTTTTTT. Protein sequence: CARQENSGELFF. The whole variable domain, remainder taken from reference TRBV30 and TRBJ2-2, is SQTIHQWPATLVQPVGSPLSLECTVEGTSNPNLYWYRQAAGRGLQLLFYSVGIGQISSEVPQNLSASRPQDRQFILSSKKLLLSDSGFYLCARQENSGELFFGEGSRLTVL.

This chain connects TRBV5-1 to TRBJ1-2, with D perhaps TRBD1 (5 bases). V lost 4 bases, J lost 3 bases, and 16 bases lay in between. The CDR3 extends over 15 amino acids. Germline lookup yields CDR1 SGHRS and CDR2 YFSETQ. Here the CDR3 reads CASSTPTAADYGYTF. The CDR3 DNA follows: TGCGCCAGCAGCACTCCGACAGCAGCAGACTATGGCTACACCTTC.

J is TRBJ1-6 and V is TRBV11-1, with TRBD1 matching 7 bases. The junction had 0 bases not matched to a gene; V was cut back by 3 bases and J by 4 bases. Germline V gene sequence: CDR1 SGHAT, CDR2 FQDESV (reference sequence). The length of the CDR3 is 14 residues. Here the CDR3 DNA reads TGTGCCAGCAGCTTGGGACAGTATAATTCACCCCTCCACTTT. It is translated as CASSLGQYNSPLHF.

The chain couples TRBV9 to TRBJ2-2, with D perhaps TRBD2 (5 bases). Germline V gene lookup returns CDR1 SGDLS and CDR2 YYNGEE. The germline V and J ends were trimmed by 0 bases and 2 bases, with 11 bases remaining between them. The CDR3 sequence is 16 residues long. CDR3 sequence reads: CASSVVAGANTGELFF. The CDR3, as DNA: TGTGCCAGCAGCGTAGTGGCGGGTGCCAACACCGGGGAGCTGTTTTTT.

This clone was recorded once. V is TRBV7-8 and J is TRBJ1-1; 9 bases align to TRBD1. CDR3 length: 14 amino acids. Germline-derived CDR1 and CDR2 are SGHVS and FQNEAQ. With V trimmed by 6 bases and J by 3 bases, 5 bases remained unmatched. CDR3 amino acids: CASSPGTGYTEAFF. CDR3 sequence (DNA): TGTGCCAGCAGTCCCGGGACAGGGTACACTGAAGCTTTCTTT.

This rearrangement joins TRBV19 to TRBJ1-6, with unresolved D. The V end was cut by 7 bases, the J end by 7 bases, with 14 bases between. CDR1 and CDR2 from the germline V gene are LNHDA and SQIVND (reference sequence). The CDR3 has 14 amino acids. The CDR3 DNA reads as TGTGCCAGTAACGCCGCGACGGGGAATTCACCCCTCCACTTT. This sequence encodes CASNAATGNSPLHF.

CDR3 residues: CSASISDQPQHF. In DNA form, the CDR3 reads TGCAGTGCTAGTATCTCCGATCAGCCCCAGCATTTT. The chain joins TRBV20-1 to TRBJ1-5, with D hard to call. The CDR3 is made up of 12 amino acids. CDR1 is DFQATT, CDR2 SNEGSKA, per germline (reference sequence). The V end was cut by 3 bases, the J end by 5 bases, with 8 bases between.

The chain combines TRBV10-3 with TRBJ2-6; 9 positions match TRBD1. Germline loops: CDR1 ENHRY, CDR2 SYGVKD. J was trimmed by 0 bases and V by 6 bases; bases with no gene match: 6. CDR3 length: 17 amino acids. The CDR3 sequence is CAIRSGQGNSGANVLTF. CDR3 sequence (DNA): TGTGCCATCAGATCGGGACAGGGAAACTCTGGGGCCAACGTCCTGACTTTC.

The gene calls are TRBV24-1 and TRBJ1-4; TRBD1 might be the D (6 bases). Germline assignment: CDR1 KGHDR and CDR2 SFDVKD. CDR3 length: 14 residues. Deletions cut 2 bases from V and 7 bases from J, with 10 bases between. CDR3 sequence reads: CATSDSGTFEKLFF. In DNA form, the CDR3 reads TGTGCCACCAGTGATTCCGGGACATTTGAAAAACTGTTTTTT.

This chain connects TRBV7-2 to TRBJ2-3, with no clear D. This CDR3 contains 12 residues. Germline V gene lookup returns CDR1 SGHTA and CDR2 FQGNSA. V was trimmed by 1 base and J by 6 bases, leaving 5 bases between them. The CDR3 bases are TGTGCCAGCAGCTTAGATATTGATACGCAGTATTTT. This sequence encodes CASSLDIDTQYF.

The V gene is TRBV30, the J gene TRBJ1-1; maybe TRBD1 (5 bases). Per germline, CDR1 GTSNPN and CDR2 SVGIG (reference sequence). The CDR3 has 12 residues. Trimming left V 3 bases short and J 10 bases short, with 15 bases between. The CDR3 region is CAWSPKVGGAFF. The CDR3 DNA reads as TGTGCCTGGAGCCCTAAAGTGGGGGGAGCTTTCTTT. The full variable domain, completed using reference TRBV30 and TRBJ1-1, is SQTIHQWPATLVQPVGSPLSLECTVEGTSNPNLYWYRQAAGRGLQLLFYSVGIGQISSEVPQNLSASRPQDRQFILSSKKLLLSDSGFYLCAWSPKVGGAFFGQGTRLTVV.

The CDR3 here is CASSLQGTNEKLFF. The CDR3, as DNA: TGTGCCAGTAGTTTACAGGGGACTAATGAAAAACTGTTTTTT. The chain couples TRBV19 to TRBJ1-4, with 7 bases identical to TRBD1. The CDR3 spans 14 residues. The junction had 2 bases not matched to a gene; V was cut back by 5 bases and J by 2 bases. Germline loops: CDR1 LNHDA, CDR2 SQIVND (reference sequence).

This clone has a handful of counts. This sequence joins TRBV7-2 and TRBJ1-2, with 10 bases fitting TRBD1. V gave up 3 bases and J gave up 5 bases; unmatched junction bases: 6. The CDR3 sequence is 15 residues long. CDR1 is SGHTA, CDR2 FQGNSA, per germline. This chain's CDR3 is CASSFAGTGDYGYTF. As DNA, the CDR3 is TGTGCCAGCAGCTTCGCCGGGACAGGGGATTATGGCTACACCTTC.

V usage is TRBV7-2 and J usage is TRBJ1-4; 9 nucleotides line up with TRBD1. Looked up from germline, CDR1 is SGHTA and CDR2 is FQGNSA. V was pared by 5 bases and J by 7 bases, with 8 bases of the junction left unmatched. This CDR3 contains 15 residues. The DNA for the CDR3 is TGTGCCAGCAGCACCCCGGGACAGGGTGGTGAAAAACTGTTTTTT. It codes for CASSTPGQGGEKLFF.

The V and J genes are TRBV29-1 and TRBJ1-5; D is undetermined. V lost 4 bases and J 7 bases, leaving 14 bases between the germline ends. Germline CDR1 and CDR2: SQVTM and ANQGSEA. This CDR3 has 13 amino acids. In DNA form, the CDR3 reads TGCAGCGTTGCTCATGAGGTCGGGCAGCCCCAGCATTTT. Encoded protein: CSVAHEVGQPQHF.

The V and J genes are TRBV4-2 and TRBJ1-2; no clear D. The CDR3 extends over 14 amino acids. Trimming cost V 0 bases and J 0 bases, with 5 bases left between them. Germline-derived CDR1 and CDR2 are LGHNA and YNFKEQ. The CDR3 sequence is CASSQDAANYGYTF. The CDR3 bases are TGTGCCAGCAGCCAAGATGCAGCTAACTATGGCTACACCTTC.

This clone was counted once. J is TRBJ1-6 and V is TRBV3-1 (or the pseudogene TRBV3-2); D is perhaps TRBD1 (6 bases). This CDR3 comprises 15 residues. The germline CDR1 and CDR2 sequences are LGHDT and YNNKEL (reference sequence). The germline V and J ends were trimmed by 0 bases and 11 bases, with 14 bases remaining between them. CDR3 region: CASSQEGRGGTPLHF. The CDR3 region has the DNA TGTGCCAGCAGCCAAGAGGGCAGGGGTGGAACACCCCTCCACTTT.

This clone was observed a single time. The V call is TRBV10-2, the J call TRBJ2-1, with 7 bases identical to TRBD2. The CDR3 covers 13 residues. CDR1 is WSHSY and CDR2 is SAAADI in the germline V gene. V lost 8 bases and J lost 4; bases outside the gene matches: 5. DNA for the CDR3: TGCGCCAGCGGTCGGGGGGAATACAATGAGCAGTTCTTC. Protein product: CASGRGEYNEQFF.

The V gene is TRBV6-5, the J gene TRBJ2-1, with no clear D. V lost 4 bases to trimming and J lost 6 bases, with 4 bases between them. CDR3 size: 11 residues. From germline, CDR1 is MNHEY and CDR2 SVGAGI. The CDR3 DNA reads as TGTGCCAGCAGTTCCGGCAATGAGCAGTTCTTC. Translated, it gives CASSSGNEQFF.

The chain combines TRBV6-2 or TRBV6-3 with TRBJ2-5; TRBD2 matches at 11 bases. The CDR3 covers 17 residues. Trimming cost V 0 bases and J 0 bases; bases outside gene matches: 3. The germline V gene has CDR1 MNHEY and CDR2 SVGEGT. The chain's CDR3 is CASSYSQTSGDQETQYF. DNA of the CDR3: TGTGCCAGCAGTTACTCGCAGACTAGCGGGGACCAAGAGACCCAGTACTTC.

V usage is TRBV7-2 and J usage is TRBJ2-2; 10 bases match TRBD2. The germline V gene has CDR1 SGHTA and CDR2 FQGNSA. The CDR3 contains 15 residues. V trimming: 2 bases; J trimming: 7 bases; junction bases outside the gene matches: 4. CDR3 residues: CASSLQRGGLGELFF. The DNA of the CDR3 is TGTGCCAGCAGCTTACAGCGGGGGGGCCTCGGGGAGCTGTTTTTT.